In its sample, the clone carrying this TCR beta chain was seen many times. Its specificity is unknown. Germline assignment: CDR1 LGHDT and CDR2 YNNKEL (reference sequence). The CDR3 loop spans 15 amino acids. Trimming left V 2 bases short and J 5 bases short, with 15 bases between. TCRdb re-called the 5' RACE reads with MiXCR, one entry per CDR3 protein. Here the sample spans 240,000 or so distinct CDR3 sequences, roughly 7% being singletons. This sample is part of a study of identical twins. Study results and limitations: Twin pairs' shared out-of-frame alpha sequences were enriched in low generation probability.

This sample also appeared in a second study, on yellow fever vaccine responses in identical twins.

This TCR came from a woman aged 18 to 35 in good health. The rearrangement uses TRBV3-1 and TRBJ2-5, with D perhaps TRBD2 (5 bases). Material: memory (CD45RO+) T cells sorted from blood. The CDR3 DNA follows: TGTGCCAGCAGCCAACGAACACTAGGAATTGAGACCCAGTACTTC. It translates to CASSQRTLGIETQYF.